This is a list of T cell receptor beta chains from one sample in a study of immune evolution from preneoplasia to lung adenocarcinoma. Here immunoSEQ multiplex PCR was the method, and the copy in TCRdb shows in-frame clones only, minus some. The sample has roughly 4,600 clones; around four fifths are singletons. The sample was FFPE lung adenocarcinoma in situ tissue. These receptors originate from a person aged 60-80 years with lung adenocarcinoma. Both conserved end residues are part of each CDR3. The D gene is left open where the match is weak. Clone size is not always given. Where it is, it says once, few, many or a class for expanded clones.

v_gene	j_gene	d_gene	abundance	CDR3aa	CDR3nt
TRBV18	TRBJ1-1	.	.	CASSRESGNTEAFF	TGTGCCAGCTCCCGGGAGTCGGGGAACACTGAAGCTTTCTTT
TRBV18	TRBJ1-5	.	.	CASRKDQNQPQHF	TGTGCCAGCCGGAAGGACCAGAATCAGCCCCAGCATTTT
TRBV12-2	TRBJ1-2	.	.	CASRLWAQRQTNYGYTF	TGTGCAAGTCGCTTATGGGCGCAGAGACAGACTAACTATGGCTACACCTTC
TRBV7-2	TRBJ2-7	.	few	CASSLRASSNEQYF	TGTGCCAGCAGCTTGAGGGCTAGCTCCAACGAGCAGTACTTC
TRBV6-6	TRBJ2-7	.	.	CASGGGGYEQYF	TGTGCCAGCGGAGGGGGGGGCTACGAGCAGTACTTC
TRBV7-9	TRBJ1-2	TRBD1	once	CASSPGQGGYTF	TGTGCCAGCAGCCCCGGACAGGGGGGCTACACCTTC
TRBV9	TRBJ2-5	.	.	CASSGDGNSQETQYF	TGTGCCAGCAGCGGCGACGGGAACAGCCAAGAGACCCAGTACTTC
TRBV9	TRBJ1-5	.	.	CASSQSGTANQPQHF	TGTGCCAGCAGCCAGAGTGGGACGGCCAATCAGCCCCAGCATTTT
TRBV30	TRBJ2-7	.	.	CAWSPRSSYEQYF	TGTGCCTGGAGCCCCAGGAGCTCCTACGAGCAGTACTTC
TRBV29-1	TRBJ2-1	TRBD2	.	CSVEEGGEYNEQFF	TGCAGCGTTGAAGAGGGGGGGGAGTACAATGAGCAGTTCTTC
TRBV28	TRBJ1-2	TRBD1	.	CASSTGQGQNYGYTF	TGTGCCAGCAGTACGGGACAGGGGCAAAACTATGGCTACACCTTC
TRBV11-3	TRBJ1-2	.	.	CASSLRDQGSGYTF	TGTGCCAGCAGCCTCCGGGACCAGGGGAGTGGCTACACCTTC
TRBV4-2	TRBJ1-5	.	.	CASSQDWAGGNQPQHF	TGTGCCAGCAGCCAAGATTGGGCAGGGGGCAATCAGCCCCAGCATTTT
TRBV11-3	TRBJ2-2	.	.	CASSLGEAGAGELFF	TGTGCCAGCAGCTTAGGCGAGGCCGGCGCCGGGGAGCTGTTTTTT
TRBV27	TRBJ2-3	TRBD2	.	CASSLSAGGASRSQYF	TGTGCCAGCAGTTTATCAGCGGGGGGGGCCTCCAGGTCGCAGTATTTT
TRBV5-8	TRBJ2-1	.	.	CASSFSLRGEQFF	TGTGCCAGCAGCTTTTCCCTTAGGGGTGAGCAGTTCTTC
TRBV11-2	TRBJ1-3	TRBD1	.	CASSFPTRGQESGNTIYF	TGTGCCAGCAGCTTCCCGACTAGAGGACAGGAGTCTGGAAACACCATATATTTT
TRBV28	TRBJ2-7	.	.	CASSASYEQYF	TGTGCCAGCAGTGCCTCTTACGAGCAGTACTTC
TRBV29-1	TRBJ2-5	TRBD2	.	CSVLGGAQYF	TGCAGCGTTCTCGGGGGGGCCCAGTACTTC
TRBV19	TRBJ1-4	.	.	CASSPSRVPNEKLFF	TGTGCCAGTAGTCCATCGCGGGTTCCTAATGAAAAACTGTTTTTT
TRBV4-2	TRBJ2-7	TRBD2	.	CASSHLSSGGADEQYF	TGTGCCAGCAGCCACCTGTCTAGCGGGGGGGCCGACGAGCAGTACTTC
TRBV30	TRBJ2-7	.	.	CAWSVPTASYEQYF	TGTGCCTGGAGTGTACCAACCGCTTCCTACGAGCAGTACTTC
TRBV30	TRBJ1-1	.	.	CAWSVHLVQDGEAFF	TGTGCCTGGAGTGTACACTTGGTACAGGACGGGGAAGCTTTCTTT
TRBV6-5	TRBJ1-4	.	once	CASSYSAATNEKLFF	TGTGCCAGCAGTTACTCGGCTGCAACTAATGAAAAACTGTTTTTT
TRBV7-2	TRBJ2-7	.	.	CASSLGFSYEQYF	TGTGCCAGCAGCTTAGGGTTTTCCTACGAGCAGTACTTC
TRBV4-1	TRBJ2-1	.	few	CASSQERRQSAYNEQFF	TGCGCCAGCAGCCAAGAACGAAGGCAGTCGGCCTACAATGAGCAGTTCTTC
TRBV29-1	TRBJ1-3	.	.	CSVERGSGNTIYF	TGCAGCGTTGAACGGGGCTCTGGAAACACCATATATTTT
TRBV29-1	TRBJ2-7	.	.	CSVGVGNTYEQYF	TGCAGCGTTGGGGTTGGCAACACCTACGAGCAGTACTTC
TRBV5-1	TRBJ1-1	TRBD1	.	CASSFTGAETEAFF	TGCGCCAGCAGTTTTACAGGGGCTGAAACTGAAGCTTTCTTT
TRBV30	TRBJ1-4	TRBD1	few	CAWNRQGPSEKLFF	TGTGCCTGGAACCGACAGGGGCCCTCCGAAAAACTGTTTTTT
TRBV19	TRBJ2-7	.	.	CASSISNRARYEQYF	TGTGCCAGTAGTATCTCGAACAGGGCACGATACGAGCAGTACTTC
TRBV18	TRBJ2-5	TRBD1	few	CASSPRDRVETQYF	TGTGCCAGCTCACCCAGAGACAGGGTGGAGACCCAGTACTTC
TRBV6-5	TRBJ1-2	.	.	CASSSFRQIFYGYTF	TGTGCCAGCAGTTCCTTTCGACAGATTTTCTATGGCTACACCTTC
TRBV9	TRBJ2-1	TRBD1	.	CASSVGGWGQGSYNEQFF	TGTGCCAGCAGCGTAGGAGGGTGGGGACAGGGTTCCTACAATGAGCAGTTCTTC
TRBV6-1	TRBJ1-1	.	few	CASPGWDNTEAFF	TGTGCCAGCCCTGGTTGGGATAACACTGAAGCTTTCTTT
TRBV7-6	TRBJ1-1	.	.	CASSLEAGTNTEAFF	TGTGCCAGCAGCTTAGAAGCGGGGACCAACACTGAAGCTTTCTTT
TRBV7-8	TRBJ2-2	.	.	CASSLIQGPTGELFF	TGTGCCAGCAGCTTAATACAGGGTCCCACCGGGGAGCTGTTTTTT
TRBV29-1	TRBJ2-7	.	.	CSGEQGREQYF	TGCAGCGGCGAACAGGGGAGGGAGCAGTACTTC
TRBV2	TRBJ2-3	TRBD2	.	CASSSVAGVDTQYF	TGTGCCAGCAGTTCAGTAGCGGGTGTGGATACGCAGTATTTT
TRBV11-2	TRBJ1-1	.	.	CASTENMGEAFF	TGTGCCAGCACCGAAAACATGGGTGAAGCTTTCTTT
TRBV19	TRBJ2-1	.	few	CASSILPGNEQFF	TGTGCCAGTAGTATTCTCCCGGGCAATGAGCAGTTCTTC
TRBV28	TRBJ2-1	.	.	CASSLVVSYNEQFF	TGTGCCAGCAGTTTGGTCGTCTCCTACAATGAGCAGTTCTTC
TRBV29-1	TRBJ1-1	TRBD1	.	CSVWDRVTFF	TGCAGCGTTTGGGACAGGGTGACTTTCTTT
TRBV2	TRBJ2-1	TRBD2	.	CASSEGLAGINEQFF	TGTGCCAGCAGTGAAGGTCTAGCGGGGATCAATGAGCAGTTCTTC
TRBV7-2	TRBJ2-7	TRBD1	once	CASSGGQGSPYEQYF	TGTGCCAGCAGCGGGGGACAGGGGTCCCCCTACGAGCAGTACTTC
TRBV28	TRBJ2-2	TRBD2	.	CASSPGGNTGELFF	TGTGCCAGCAGTCCGGGGGGGAACACCGGGGAGCTGTTTTTT
TRBV9	TRBJ1-2	.	.	CASSVVIGTDYGYTF	TGTGCCAGCAGCGTAGTTATAGGGACGGACTATGGCTACACCTTC
TRBV27	TRBJ2-7	.	large	CASRPVGAGLGEQYF	TGTGCCAGCAGGCCCGTCGGGGCGGGTTTGGGGGAGCAGTACTTC
TRBV6-6	TRBJ1-5	.	.	CASAFGTDQPQHF	TGTGCCAGCGCATTTGGAACTGATCAGCCCCAGCATTTT
TRBV12-2	TRBJ1-4	.	.	CASRLSQGTTNEKLFF	TGTGCAAGTCGCTTATCACAAGGGACAACTAATGAAAAACTATTTTTT
TRBV10-3	TRBJ2-5	TRBD2	.	CAISEQRGLAGAYQETQYF	TGTGCCATCAGTGAGCAAAGGGGACTAGCGGGGGCGTACCAAGAGACCCAGTACTTC
TRBV19	TRBJ1-2	.	.	CASRRGMESGTYGYTF	TGTGCCAGTAGAAGGGGGATGGAGAGCGGGACCTATGGCTACACCTTC
TRBV6-5	TRBJ1-2	.	few	CASSGQGGGWGYTF	TGTGCCAGCTCGGGACAAGGAGGTGGTTGGGGCTACACCTTC
TRBV7-6	TRBJ1-1	.	.	CASSLAGGEAFF	TGTGCCAGCAGCTTAGCCGGGGGAGAAGCTTTCTTT
TRBV23-1	TRBJ2-1	TRBD1	.	CASSQWTGNHNEQFF	TGCGCCAGCAGTCAATGGACAGGGAATCACAATGAGCAGTTCTTC
TRBV7-8	TRBJ1-4	TRBD1	.	CASSPLTGGSEKLFF	TGTGCCAGCAGCCCCCTGACAGGGGGAAGTGAAAAACTGTTTTTT